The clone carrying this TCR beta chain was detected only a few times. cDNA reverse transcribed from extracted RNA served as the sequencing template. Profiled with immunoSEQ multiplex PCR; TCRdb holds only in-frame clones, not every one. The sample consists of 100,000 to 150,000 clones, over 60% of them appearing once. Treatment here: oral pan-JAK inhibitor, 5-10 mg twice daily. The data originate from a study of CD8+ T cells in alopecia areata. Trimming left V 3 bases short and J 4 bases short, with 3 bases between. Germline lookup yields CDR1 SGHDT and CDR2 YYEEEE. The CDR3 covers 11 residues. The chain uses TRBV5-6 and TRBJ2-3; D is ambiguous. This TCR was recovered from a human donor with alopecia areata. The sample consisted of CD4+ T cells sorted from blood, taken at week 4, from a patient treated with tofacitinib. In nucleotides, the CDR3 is TGTGCCAGCAGCTATGCAGATACGCAGTATTTT. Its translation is CASSYADTQYF.